One and the same sample provided the 3 T cell receptor beta chains below, sequenced in a study of T cell responses to AZD1222 COVID-19 vaccine. Using immunoSEQ multiplex PCR, the repertoire was profiled, and TCRdb retains in-frame clones only, with some absent. Of roughly 100,000 clones listed, roughly 90% are singletons. The sequencing used peripheral blood, collected on day 0 of AZD1222 vaccination. The receptor set was obtained from an adult in good health.

CDR3: CASSLDSDTQYF. CDR3 bases: TGTGCCAGCAGCTTAGATTCAGATACGCAGTATTTT. This sequence joins TRBV11-2 and TRBJ2-3; unclear D gene. The CDR3 is 12 residues long. Germline loops: CDR1 SGHAT, CDR2 FQNNGV. Trimming removed 0 bases from V and 4 bases from J, with 2 bases in between.

The chain couples TRBV3-1 (or the pseudogene TRBV3-2) to TRBJ2-3; tentative D call: TRBD2 (7 bases). This CDR3 contains 17 residues. The germline V gene encodes CDR1 LGHDT and CDR2 YNNKEL (reference sequence). Trimming cost V 0 bases and J 4 bases, with 17 bases left between them. The CDR3 DNA sequence: TGTGCCAGCAGCCAAGATCCCGGAGGGGGGGCGGCAGATACGCAGTATTTT. As protein: CASSQDPGGGAADTQYF.

The rearrangement uses TRBV12-3 or TRBV12-4 and TRBJ1-6; a possible D gene is TRBD1 (5 bases). This CDR3 spans 13 amino acids. The V gene lost 6 bases and the J gene lost 8 bases, with 11 bases spanning the gap. CDR3 amino acids: CASSRREYSPLHF. As DNA, the CDR3 is TGTGCCAGCAGCCGCAGGGAGTATTCACCCCTCCACTTT.